This TCR beta chain emerged from a study of CD8 T cells in Susac syndrome. The authors negatively isolated CD8+ and CD4+ T cells and FACS-enriched TEMRA cells. A quantity of about 0.5 to 1 ug RNA underwent reverse transcription using random hexamers. TCRdb called the immunoSEQ multiplex PCR reads again in MiXCR, with one record for every CDR3 protein. Counted here are about 160,000 distinct CDR3 sequences, about 96% occurring once; the ten biggest clones make up around 0.12%. This clonotype has a single count. The sample was CD4+ T cells from PBMCs. The clonotype originates from a human donor with Susac syndrome.

The CDR3 protein is CASSPSTSEFYEQYF. The DNA for the CDR3 is TGTGCCAGCAGCCCTTCGACTAGCGAATTCTACGAGCAGTACTTC. V usage is TRBV6-5 and J usage is TRBJ2-7; 8 nucleotides align to TRBD2. The CDR3 has 15 amino acids. V shed 6 bases, J shed 3 bases, and the junction held 10 bases outside the gene matches. Looked up from germline, CDR1 is MNHEY and CDR2 is SVGAGI.